Shown below are 6 T cell receptor beta chains from a single sample sequenced in a study of T cells in Graves' hyperthyroidism and ophthalmopathy. Template material for amplifying TCR beta CDR3 regions consisted of RNA transcripts. The HTBI primer set served for first-round RT-PCR of the TCR CDR3. TCRdb re-analysed the multiplex PCR reads in MiXCR, keeping a single row per CDR3 protein. The profile shows 660,000 or so distinct CDR3 sequences, less than 25% of them singletons. The sample was blood. Source of these receptors: a man aged 30 to 45 with Graves' ophthalmopathy.

Only a few counts were recorded for this clonotype. The CDR3 DNA sequence: TGTGCCAGCAGTTACTCGAGACTAGCCCCTATTAATGAGCAGTTCTTC. Translating gives CASSYSRLAPINEQFF. The chain employs TRBV6-5 and TRBJ2-1; 7 positions agree with TRBD2. Unmatched junction bases numbered 9, after V lost 0 bases and J lost 7 bases. CDR1 is MNHEY and CDR2 is SVGAGI in the germline V gene. This CDR3 has 16 amino acids.

This clonotype appeared a few times. The chain uses TRBV11-2 and TRBJ2-7; perhaps D is TRBD1 or TRBD2 (6 bases each). V gave up 2 bases and J gave up 2 bases, with 10 bases separating them. The CDR3 contains 14 residues. Looked up from germline, CDR1 is SGHAT and CDR2 is FQNNGV. The CDR3: CASSLIRGPYEQYF. For the CDR3, the DNA is TGTGCCAGCAGCTTAATCCGGGGGCCCTACGAGCAGTACTTC.

This clonotype was seen repeatedly, ten times or more. J is TRBJ1-6 and V is TRBV2, with D possibly being TRBD1 (5 bases). CDR3 length: 13 amino acids. Between the trimmed V and J ends, which lost 7 bases and 4 bases, there was a span of 8 bases. Germline lookup yields CDR1 SNHLY and CDR2 FYNNEI. CDR3 sequence: CASTRGYNSPLHF. DNA for the CDR3: TGTGCCAGCACGCGGGGGTATAATTCACCCCTCCACTTT.

This clonotype occurred a few times. J is TRBJ2-7 and V is TRBV24-1; unclear D gene. The CDR3 extends over 11 amino acids. Between the trimmed V and J ends, which lost 4 bases and 5 bases, there was a span of 5 bases. Germline V gene lookup returns CDR1 KGHDR and CDR2 SFDVKD. CDR3 in DNA: TGTGCCACCAGTGACCTTAACGAGCAGTACTTC. Its translation is CATSDLNEQYF.

At least ten counts were recorded for this clonotype. The CDR3 spells CASSRGDRGRRNQPQHF. CDR3 nucleotides: TGTGCCAGCAGCCGAGGGGACAGGGGGCGTCGGAATCAGCCCCAGCATTTT. The chain carries TRBV3-1 and TRBJ1-5; 12 nucleotides agree with TRBD1. Germline V gives CDR1 LGHDT, CDR2 YNNKEL (reference sequence). V was pared by 4 bases and J by 4 bases, with 8 bases of the junction left unmatched. The CDR3 length is 17 residues.

This clonotype appeared many times. The V gene is TRBV2, the J gene TRBJ1-2, with 7 nucleotides matching TRBD1. The CDR3 is 14 residues long. In germline, CDR1 is SNHLY, CDR2 FYNNEI. The J segment lost 1 base and the V segment lost 3 bases, leaving 2 bases of the junction unmatched. CDR3 loop: CASSDRQGNYGYTF. The CDR3 DNA reads as TGTGCCAGCAGTGATCGACAGGGTAACTATGGCTACACCTTC.